Below, 16 T cell receptor beta chains from the same sample are listed, as sequenced in a study of T cell responses to AZD1222 COVID-19 vaccine. Sequencing was performed with immunoSEQ multiplex PCR; in TCRdb, only in-frame clones are kept and a portion is missing. Among more than 85,000 clones listed, about nine tenths were seen once. Sample: peripheral blood, taken on day 0 of AZD1222 vaccination. The receptor source for this set is an adult in good health.

This chain uses TRBV6-5 with TRBJ1-6; D gene unclear. V was shortened by 10 bases and J by 1 base, with 11 bases between the two germline ends. Germline CDR1 MNHEY, CDR2 SVGAGI. The CDR3 covers 14 residues. DNA of the CDR3: TGTGCCATCTCCGCGGTGTCCTATAATTCACCCCTCCACTTT. Residues: CAISAVSYNSPLHF.

J is TRBJ2-2 and V is TRBV9; no definite D call. This CDR3 spans 14 amino acids. Trimming left V 1 base short and J 8 bases short, with 12 bases between. Germline lookup yields CDR1 SGDLS and CDR2 YYNGEE. The CDR3 loop reads CASSVIPSIGELFF. The CDR3 DNA is TGTGCCAGCAGCGTAATCCCATCTATAGGGGAGCTGTTTTTT. The whole variable domain, remainder taken from reference TRBV9 and TRBJ2-2, is DSGVTQTPKHLITATGQRVTLRCSPRSGDLSVYWYQQSLDQGLQFLIQYYNGEERAKGNILERFSAQQFPDLHSELNLSSLELGDSALYFCASSVIPSIGELFFGEGSRLTVL.

V usage is TRBV9 and J usage is TRBJ1-6; a possible D gene is TRBD1 (6 bases). There are 15 residues in the CDR3. Per germline, CDR1 SGDLS and CDR2 YYNGEE. The germline V and J ends were trimmed by 4 bases and 5 bases, with 13 bases remaining between them. CDR3 region: CASSTRGSDNSPLHF. CDR3 in DNA: TGTGCCAGCAGCACCAGGGGATCGGATAATTCACCCCTCCACTTT.

This sequence joins TRBV7-2 and TRBJ2-5; maybe TRBD1 (5 bases). There are 14 residues in the CDR3. V lost 5 bases to trimming and J lost 4 bases, with 14 bases between them. The germline CDR1 and CDR2 sequences are SGHTA and FQGNSA. CDR3 in amino acids: CASSPQGPGETQYF. CDR3 DNA sequence: TGTGCCAGCAGCCCGCAGGGCCCGGGAGAGACCCAGTACTTC.

The rearrangement uses TRBV29-1 and TRBJ2-1; 12 nucleotides line up with TRBD2. Unmatched junction bases numbered 6, after V lost 6 bases and J lost 9 bases. CDR1 and CDR2 from the germline V gene are SQVTM and ANQGSEA. The CDR3 extends over 13 amino acids. The CDR3 bases are TGCAGCGTCGTGACTAGCGGGGGACTTGAGCAGTTCTTC. Translated: CSVVTSGGLEQFF.

This clone came up a few times. The rearrangement uses TRBV7-3 and TRBJ2-3, with 9 bases identical to TRBD2. The CDR3 extends over 16 amino acids. V lost 5 bases, J lost 2 bases, and 8 bases stayed unmatched. Germline V lookup: CDR1 SGHTA, CDR2 FQGTGA. The CDR3 DNA is TGTGCCAGCAGCCCCCAGACTAGCGGACCCACAGATACGCAGTATTTT. Its protein product is CASSPQTSGPTDTQYF. The full variable domain, with the rest looked up from reference TRBV7-3 and TRBJ2-3, is GAGVSQTPSNKVTEKGKYVELRCDPISGHTALYWYRQSLGQGPEFLIYFQGTGAADDSGLPNDRFFAVRPEGSVSTLKIQRTERGDSAVYLCASSPQTSGPTDTQYFGPGTRLTVL.

The V call is TRBV5-1, the J call TRBJ1-1; 10 bases agree with TRBD1. V gave up 3 bases and J gave up 0 bases; unmatched junction bases: 2. This CDR3 region has 15 residues. Germline V gene data show CDR1 as SGHRS and CDR2 as YFSETQ. The CDR3 DNA is TGCGCCAGCAGCTGGGGGACAGGGGTGAACACTGAAGCTTTCTTT. Translation: CASSWGTGVNTEAFF.

The rearrangement links TRBV4-1 to TRBJ1-3; D not resolved. This CDR3 has 16 amino acids. Germline-derived CDR1 and CDR2 are MGHRA and YSYEKL. V was trimmed by 2 bases and J by 0 bases, leaving 11 bases between them. In nucleotides, the CDR3 is TGCGCCAGCAGCCAATGGCACGAGAGCTCTGGAAACACCATATATTTT. It is translated as CASSQWHESSGNTIYF.

The chain combines TRBV5-1 with TRBJ1-5; TRBD1 matches at 9 bases. The CDR3 is 14 amino acids. V lost 4 bases and J lost 2; bases outside the gene matches: 1. Per the germline V gene, CDR1 is SGHRS and CDR2 is YFSETQ. The CDR3 DNA reads as TGCGCCAGCAGCGACAGGGGGGGCAATCAGCCCCAGCATTTT. As protein: CASSDRGGNQPQHF.

J is TRBJ2-1 and V is TRBV5-1, with D perhaps TRBD1 (6 bases). Germline CDR1 reads SGHRS; CDR2 reads YFSETQ. With 0 bases removed from V and 8 bases from J, the gap between germline ends came to 15 bases. The CDR3 extends over 15 amino acids. The CDR3 region is CASSLADSRLDEQFF. Here the CDR3 DNA reads TGCGCCAGCAGCTTGGCGGACAGTCGATTGGATGAGCAGTTCTTC.

The V call is TRBV9, the J call TRBJ2-1, with 11 bases matching TRBD2. CDR1 SGDLS and CDR2 YYNGEE come from the germline V gene. The CDR3 is 16 residues long. Trimming removed 3 bases from V and 6 bases from J; junction bases left unmatched: 8. CDR3 nucleotides: TGTGCCAGCAGCGCCATAGCGGGAGGGCCAAGCAATGAGCAGTTCTTC. It specifies CASSAIAGGPSNEQFF.

The rearrangement links TRBV6-5 to TRBJ1-4; 11 bases fit TRBD1. Germline V gives CDR1 MNHEY, CDR2 SVGAGI. This CDR3 has 15 residues. Trimming cost V 8 bases and J 8 bases; bases outside gene matches: 10. The CDR3 DNA reads as TGTGCCAGCGGATCCTCGGGGACAGGGGGGGAAAAACTGTTTTTT. This gives the protein CASGSSGTGGEKLFF.

A single count supports this clone. The chain employs TRBV5-1 and TRBJ2-5, with 7 bases matching TRBD2. The germline gives CDR1 SGHRS, CDR2 YFSETQ. Trimming cost V 1 base and J 1 base; bases outside gene matches: 7. CDR3 size: 16 residues. CDR3 residues: CASSLTGGGLQETQYF. In nucleotides, the CDR3 is TGCGCCAGCAGCTTGACGGGGGGAGGCCTCCAAGAGACCCAGTACTTC.

This chain joins TRBV7-2 and TRBJ2-7, with D uncertain. The CDR3 contains 15 residues. V lost 1 base and J lost 2, with 12 bases in between. Germline CDR1 and CDR2: SGHTA and FQGNSA. The CDR3 sequence: CASSLGAGQPYEQYF. DNA for the CDR3: TGTGCCAGCAGCTTAGGGGCAGGCCAACCCTACGAGCAGTACTTC.

The chain links TRBV2 to TRBJ1-5; weak D call: TRBD1 (6 bases). The germline V gene has CDR1 SNHLY and CDR2 FYNNEI. V lost 4 bases to trimming and J lost 2 bases, with 6 bases between them. CDR3 size: 13 residues. CDR3 loop: CASSGTGNQPQHF. In DNA, the CDR3 is TGTGCCAGCAGTGGGACAGGCAATCAGCCCCAGCATTTT.

In nucleotides, the CDR3 is TGTGCCAGCAGTCCGCGGGGAAGCTCCTATAATTCACCCCTCCACTTT. Amino acids: CASSPRGSSYNSPLHF. The chain is built from TRBV28 and TRBJ1-6; the D is unclear. Germline V gives CDR1 MDHEN, CDR2 SYDVKM. Deletions cut 5 bases from V and 0 bases from J, with 11 bases between. The CDR3 consists of 16 residues.